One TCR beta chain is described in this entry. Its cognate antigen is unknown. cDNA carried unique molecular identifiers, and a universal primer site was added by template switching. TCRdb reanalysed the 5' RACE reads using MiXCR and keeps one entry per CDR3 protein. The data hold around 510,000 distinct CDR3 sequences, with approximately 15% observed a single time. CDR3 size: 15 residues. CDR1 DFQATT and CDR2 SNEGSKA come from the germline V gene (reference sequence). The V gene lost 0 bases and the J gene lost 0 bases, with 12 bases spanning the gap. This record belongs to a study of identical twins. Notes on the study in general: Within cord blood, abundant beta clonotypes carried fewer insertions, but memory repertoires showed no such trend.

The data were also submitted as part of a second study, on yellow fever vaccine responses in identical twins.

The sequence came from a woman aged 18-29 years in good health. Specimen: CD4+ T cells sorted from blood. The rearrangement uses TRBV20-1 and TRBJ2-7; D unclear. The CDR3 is CSARDLAGSSYEQYF. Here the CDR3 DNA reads TGCAGTGCTAGAGATCTGGCAGGCAGCTCCTACGAGCAGTACTTC.